This record covers a single T cell receptor (beta chain). It lacks a known antigen. No base quality values were provided; no much bigger clone lies one nucleotide off. CD8 naive samples were CD45RO-negative cells positively selected for CCR7, giving a CD45RA+CCR7+ population that excluded TemRA cells. The donors were healthy, HIV-negative adults with no recently reported acute infections or vaccinations. Every donor was a Caucasian adult living in Nashville, Tennessee, USA. Blood was obtained by leukapheresis, after which PBMCs were separated by Ficoll-Histopaque density gradient centrifugation and cryopreserved in liquid nitrogen vapor phase. Analytical flow cytometry was used to check the purity and quantity of every magnetically sorted T cell population. Genomic DNA was isolated from every sorted fraction and measured by UV absorbance on a Nanodrop 2000c. The data originate from a study of shared clonotypes between healthy human individuals (TCRdb year 2020). Background on the whole study: The cohort included three men and two women between 18 and 49 years of age. For each donor, three plates each were used for CD4 naive and CD4 memory, two plates were used for CD8 naive, and one plate was used for CD8 memory. The study deeply sequenced blood TCR repertoires of five healthy adults to estimate repertoire size and the extent of clonotype sharing between individuals. To increase sequencing depth and limit assay-specific biases, TCR repertoire library preparation and sequencing were carried out by different laboratories using diverse techniques. Between about 0.9 and 8.9 billion PBMCs per donor were obtained by leukapheresis. The full study reports these points: The small number of donors limited the genetic and exposure-history diversity represented. Pairwise subsampling led to the expectation that sequencing depth would affect the degree of clonotype sharing among donors. Compared with non-shared clonotypes, clonotypes shared by all four sorted-subset donors had higher generation probabilities. Across a handful of donors, approximately 4.6% of naive CD4, 3.5% of naive CD8, roughly 2.2% of memory CD4, and roughly 0.41% of memory CD8 clonotypes were shared. Sampling was limited to blood, and TCR repertoires in tissue likely differ from TCR repertoires in blood. Rarefaction of sorted-subset datasets indicated incomplete sequencing despite the large sequencing depth. Naive subsets generally had larger estimated clonotype richness than memory subsets.

Using the deep immunoSEQ assay, multiplex PCR amplified TCR CDR3 regions from genomic DNA. For each cell subset, the extracted genomic DNA was distributed evenly across all wells of several immunoSEQ 96-well plates, and each plate served as one replicate. For sorted subsets, 150 to 200 ng genomic DNA, equal to about 30,000 T cell genomes, was loaded into each replicate PCR. Purified libraries were quantified with a Qubit 3.0 fluorometer, sized on a Bioanalyzer 2100, and re-quantified with the KAPA Library Quantification kit. A separate single-read 150-cycle Illumina NextSeq 550 flow cell was used to sequence each immunoSEQ 96-well plate. The paper's data handling went like this. Because the immunoSEQ output included only junctional sequences and no quality scores, the filtering could not be the same as the filtering used for full-length reads. To assign V/J genes and CDR3, sequences were annotated using PyIR, a Python wrapper for IgBLAST v1.9, with IMGT germline references. Any read was removed if the V/J assignment was weak (E-value above 1e-6), the CDR3 was missing, or the read contained stop codons, out-of-frame junctions, or ambiguous translated residues. V3J clonotypes were defined as sequences sharing the same inferred V gene, J gene, and CDR3 amino acid sequence. Percentage overlap between repertoires was computed as shared unique clonotypes divided by the size of the smaller repertoire. Repertoire richness was assessed with RTK rarefaction, the Chao1 estimator, and Recon v2.1 estimates of unobserved clonotypes. Generation probabilities for all TCRbeta clonotypes obtained by the gDNA method from a handful of donors were computed using OLGA. What TCRdb holds here is the immuneACCESS table cut down to in-frame rearrangements. Part of the clones is not present; checked against another copy, under half of the missing clones reflect an unresolved V gene, and the others are unexplained. The DNA gave D and trimming, while V, J and clone size come from that table. Within this sample are about 2 million clones, with approximately 95% of them counted one time only. The ten largest clones capture 0.85% to 1.2% of the sample.

The germline V gene yields MNHEY for CDR1 and SVGAGI for CDR2. V is clipped by 0 bases and J by 12 bases, and the sequence between their germline boundaries is 9 bases long. The CDR3 starts with the cysteine, ends with the phenylalanine, and has 13 residues. The only DNA kept is the CDR3, 39 bases in frame from the first base. The rearranged segments are TRBV6-5 and TRBJ1-6; the D segment cannot be called with confidence. The origin of this receptor is a man aged 18 to 29 in good health. The sequenced sample consisted of naive CD8+ T cells sorted from blood. Explained via the paper, the cell subset or site label denotes: CD45RA+CCR7+. The CDR3 is CASSYSEGGPLHF. The DNA sequence reads TGTGCCAGCAGTTACTCAGAAGGTGGACCCCTCCACTTT.